A selection of T cell receptor beta chains follows, all from one sample in a study of OX40 agonist ivuxolimab in advanced cancers. The method was immunoSEQ multiplex PCR; TCRdb's version includes in-frame clones alone and lacks a portion of them. The repertoire holds 54,000 or so clones, 70% to 80% seen once, with roughly 4.5% in the top ten. Sequencing used CD4+ or CD8+ T cells sorted from blood, obtained in a trial of the OX40 agonist ivuxolimab. Source of these receptors: an adult with an advanced solid tumor such as melanoma, head and neck, liver or kidney cancer. The conserved cysteine and the conserved F or W are not part of the CDR3 here. Fields, in order: CDR3 protein, J gene, V gene.

ASSAEQGYSPLH	TRBJ1-6	TRBV25-1
ASTNGGGEQY	TRBJ2-7	TRBV2
SVDTGLGNQPQH	TRBJ1-5	TRBV29-1
ASSSRTSGQLEAF	TRBJ1-1	TRBV7-8
ASSLTGARGEEQY	TRBJ2-7	TRBV7-9
ASSSFDHNSPLH	TRBJ1-6	TRBV5-1
ASSTRAVASNQPQH	TRBJ1-5	TRBV19
ASSFDRRRTSYEQY	TRBJ2-7	TRBV5-1
ASSSRQGRGLYEQY	TRBJ2-7	TRBV7-8
ASSVGTGIYEQY	TRBJ2-7	TRBV27
ASSEITQGGEQY	TRBJ2-7	TRBV9
ASSYSRGPVEAF	TRBJ1-1	TRBV6-6
ASSQVPVTDTQY	TRBJ2-3	TRBV4-1
ASSRDRDGAVT	TRBJ1-2	TRBV5-1